The following is a TCR beta chain sequence with its context. Its antigen is not known. The data were taken from a study of cytomegalovirus exposure and HLA in healthy donors. Study-wide background: A preliminary data release comprised tens of millions of unique TCRs obtained from HLA-typed donors.

The PCR ran on 60 Vbeta and 13 Jbeta primers. The method was immunoSEQ multiplex PCR; TCRdb's version includes in-frame clones alone and lacks a portion of them. This repertoire shows around 99,000 clones, around 77% found once; its top ten account for about 3.5%. Study observations and caveats: Most TCR sequences were seen very rarely across donors, but some public TCRs occurred in many. Likely technical artifact: a cluster of highly shared sequence variants.

The ends were cut back, 3 bases at V and 4 bases at J, with 9 bases in the middle. There are 13 residues in the CDR3. Germline V gene lookup returns CDR1 MRHNA and CDR2 SNTAGT. The source of this sequence is a man between 35 and 55 years old in good health and CMV-seronegative. The chain links TRBV6-4 to TRBJ1-1; D is undetermined. Specimen: PBMCs. The CDR3 region is CASSEARGTEAFF. The CDR3 DNA follows: TGTGCCAGCAGTGAGGCCCGGGGCACTGAAGCTTTCTTT.